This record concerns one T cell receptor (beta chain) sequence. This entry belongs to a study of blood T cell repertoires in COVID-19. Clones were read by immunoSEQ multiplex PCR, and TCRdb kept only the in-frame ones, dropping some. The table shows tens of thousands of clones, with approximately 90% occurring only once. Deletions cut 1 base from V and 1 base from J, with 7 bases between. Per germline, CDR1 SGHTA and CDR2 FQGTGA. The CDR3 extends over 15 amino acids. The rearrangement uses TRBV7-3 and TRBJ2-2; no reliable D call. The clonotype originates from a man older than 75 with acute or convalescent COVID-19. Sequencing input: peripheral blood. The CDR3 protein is CASSLMPGNTGELFF. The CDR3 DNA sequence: TGTGCCAGCAGCTTAATGCCAGGGAACACCGGGGAGCTGTTTTTT.